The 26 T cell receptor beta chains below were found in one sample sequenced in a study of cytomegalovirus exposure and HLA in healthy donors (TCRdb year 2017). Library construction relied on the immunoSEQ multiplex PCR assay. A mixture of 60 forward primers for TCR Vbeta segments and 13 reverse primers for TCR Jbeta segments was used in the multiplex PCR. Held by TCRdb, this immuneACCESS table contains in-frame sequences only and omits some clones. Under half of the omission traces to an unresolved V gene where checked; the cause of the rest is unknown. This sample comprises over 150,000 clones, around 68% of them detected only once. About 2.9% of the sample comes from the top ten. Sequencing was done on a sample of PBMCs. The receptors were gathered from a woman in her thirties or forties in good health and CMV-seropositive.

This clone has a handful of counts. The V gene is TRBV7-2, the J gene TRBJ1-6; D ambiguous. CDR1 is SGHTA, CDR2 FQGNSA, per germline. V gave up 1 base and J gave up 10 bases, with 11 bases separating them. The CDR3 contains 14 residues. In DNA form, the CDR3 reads TGTGCCAGCAGCTTAGGCGAGATAAGCTCACCCCTCCACTTT. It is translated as CASSLGEISSPLHF.

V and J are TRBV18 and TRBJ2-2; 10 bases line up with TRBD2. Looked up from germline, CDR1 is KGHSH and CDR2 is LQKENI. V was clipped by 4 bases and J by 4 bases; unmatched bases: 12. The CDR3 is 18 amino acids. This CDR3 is CASSRPGLAIVSTGELFF. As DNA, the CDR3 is TGTGCCAGCTCACGCCCGGGACTAGCGATCGTATCCACCGGGGAGCTGTTTTTT.

The CDR3 sequence is CASSESGTGSEKLFF. In nucleotides, the CDR3 is TGTGCCAGCAGCGAATCCGGGACAGGGAGTGAAAAACTGTTTTTT. This chain links TRBV7-2 with TRBJ1-4; 9 positions agree with TRBD1. The CDR3 totals 15 residues. The junction had 8 bases not matched to a gene; V was cut back by 5 bases and J by 7 bases. Germline loops: CDR1 SGHTA, CDR2 FQGNSA.

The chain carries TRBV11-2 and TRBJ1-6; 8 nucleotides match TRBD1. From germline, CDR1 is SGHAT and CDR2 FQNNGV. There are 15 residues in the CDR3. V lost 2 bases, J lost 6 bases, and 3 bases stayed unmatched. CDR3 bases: TGTGCCAGCAGCTTAATCAGGGGGCGTAATTCACCCCTCCACTTT. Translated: CASSLIRGRNSPLHF.

The CDR3 protein is CASSQEVGDYTEAFF. The CDR3 DNA follows: TGCGCCAGCAGCCAAGAGGTAGGGGATTACACTGAAGCTTTCTTT. The chain uses TRBV4-3 and TRBJ1-1; D is perhaps TRBD1 (5 bases). Germline V gene lookup returns CDR1 LGHNA and CDR2 YSLEER. The CDR3 covers 15 residues. Trimming cost V 0 bases and J 3 bases, with 11 bases left between them.

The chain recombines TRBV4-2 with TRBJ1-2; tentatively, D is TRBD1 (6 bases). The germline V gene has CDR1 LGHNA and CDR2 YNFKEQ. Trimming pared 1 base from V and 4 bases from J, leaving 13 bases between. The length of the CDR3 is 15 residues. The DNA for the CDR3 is TGTGCCAGCAGCCAAGCGTCGACGGACAGCTATGGCTACACCTTC. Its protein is CASSQASTDSYGYTF.

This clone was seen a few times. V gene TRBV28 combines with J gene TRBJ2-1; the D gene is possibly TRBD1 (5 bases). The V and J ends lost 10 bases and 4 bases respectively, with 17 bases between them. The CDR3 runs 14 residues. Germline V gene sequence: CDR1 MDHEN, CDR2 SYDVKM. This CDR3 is CATSPRQRYNEQFF. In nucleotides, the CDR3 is TGTGCCACCTCACCCAGACAGAGATACAATGAGCAGTTCTTC.

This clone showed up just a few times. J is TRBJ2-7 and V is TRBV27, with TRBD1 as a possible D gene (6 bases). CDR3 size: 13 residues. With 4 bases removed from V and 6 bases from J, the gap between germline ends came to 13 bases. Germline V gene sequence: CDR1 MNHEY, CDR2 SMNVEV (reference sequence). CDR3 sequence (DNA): TGTGCCAGCAGTTGGGGGCCTCTTAGCGAGCAGTACTTC. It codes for CASSWGPLSEQYF.

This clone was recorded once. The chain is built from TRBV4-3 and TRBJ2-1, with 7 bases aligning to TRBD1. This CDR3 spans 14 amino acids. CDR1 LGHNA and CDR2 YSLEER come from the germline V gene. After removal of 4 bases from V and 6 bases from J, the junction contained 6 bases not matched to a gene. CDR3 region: CASSPYRGGNEQFF. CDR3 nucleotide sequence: TGCGCCAGCAGCCCCTACAGGGGTGGCAATGAGCAGTTCTTC.

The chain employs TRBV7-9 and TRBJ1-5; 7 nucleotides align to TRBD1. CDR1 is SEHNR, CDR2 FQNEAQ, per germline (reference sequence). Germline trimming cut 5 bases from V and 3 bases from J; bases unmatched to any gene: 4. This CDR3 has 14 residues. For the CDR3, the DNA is TGTGCCAGCAGCCCCGGGACAGACAATCAGCCCCAGCATTTT. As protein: CASSPGTDNQPQHF.

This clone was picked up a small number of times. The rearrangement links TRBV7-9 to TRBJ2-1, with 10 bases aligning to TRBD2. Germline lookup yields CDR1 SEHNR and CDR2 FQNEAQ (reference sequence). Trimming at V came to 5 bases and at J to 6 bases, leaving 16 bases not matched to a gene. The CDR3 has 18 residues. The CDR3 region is CASSPTPGVLAGSNEQFF. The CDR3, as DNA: TGTGCCAGCAGCCCCACCCCCGGTGTACTAGCGGGGAGCAATGAGCAGTTCTTC.

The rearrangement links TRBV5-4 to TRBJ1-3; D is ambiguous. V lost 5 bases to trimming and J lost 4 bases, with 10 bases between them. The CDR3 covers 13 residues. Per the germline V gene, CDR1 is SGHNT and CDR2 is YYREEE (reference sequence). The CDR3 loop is CASRRDLGNTIYF. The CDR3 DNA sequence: TGTGCCAGCAGGAGGGATTTAGGAAACACCATATATTTT. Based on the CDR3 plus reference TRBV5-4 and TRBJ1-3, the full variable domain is ETGVTQSPTHLIKTRGQQVTLRCSSQSGHNTVSWYQQALGQGPQFIFQYYREEENGRGNFPPRFSGLQFPNYSSELNVNALELDDSALYLCASRRDLGNTIYFGEGSWLTVV.

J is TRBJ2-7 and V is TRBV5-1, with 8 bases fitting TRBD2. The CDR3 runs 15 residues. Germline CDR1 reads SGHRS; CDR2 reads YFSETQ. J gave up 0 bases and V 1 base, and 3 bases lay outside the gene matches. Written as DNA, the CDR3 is TGCGCCAGCAGCTTGTTAGCGGGGAGCTCCTACGAGCAGTACTTC. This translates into CASSLLAGSSYEQYF.

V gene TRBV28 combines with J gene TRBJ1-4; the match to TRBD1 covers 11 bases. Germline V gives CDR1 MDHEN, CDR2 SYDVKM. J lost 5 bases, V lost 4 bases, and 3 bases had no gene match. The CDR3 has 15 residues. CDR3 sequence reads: CASSSGQGGNEKLFF. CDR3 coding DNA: TGTGCCAGCAGTTCGGGACAGGGGGGGAATGAAAAACTGTTTTTT.

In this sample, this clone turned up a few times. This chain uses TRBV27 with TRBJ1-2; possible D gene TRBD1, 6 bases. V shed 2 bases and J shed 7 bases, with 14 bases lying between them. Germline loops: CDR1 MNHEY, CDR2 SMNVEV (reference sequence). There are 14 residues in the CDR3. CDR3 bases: TGTGCCAGCAGTTTACGGGGGGCCTTAGGTGGCTACACCTTC. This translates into CASSLRGALGGYTF.

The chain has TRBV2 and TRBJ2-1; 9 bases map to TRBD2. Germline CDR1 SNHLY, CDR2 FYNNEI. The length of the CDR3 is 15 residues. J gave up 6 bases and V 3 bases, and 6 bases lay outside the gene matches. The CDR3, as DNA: TGTGCCAGCAGTGAGGGCGGGAGGGCCCTCAATGAGCAGTTCTTC. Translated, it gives CASSEGGRALNEQFF.

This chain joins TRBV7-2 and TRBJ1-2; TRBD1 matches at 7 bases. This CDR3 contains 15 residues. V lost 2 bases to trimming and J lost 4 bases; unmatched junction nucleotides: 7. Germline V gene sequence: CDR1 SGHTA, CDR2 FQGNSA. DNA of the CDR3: TGTGCCAGCAGCTTATCCACAGGGGATACCTATGGCTACACCTTC. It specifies CASSLSTGDTYGYTF.

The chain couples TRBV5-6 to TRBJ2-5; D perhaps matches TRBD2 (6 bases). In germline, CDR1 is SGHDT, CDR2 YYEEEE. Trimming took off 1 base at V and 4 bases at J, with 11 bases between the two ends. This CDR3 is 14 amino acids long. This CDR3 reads CASSLMGGGETQYF. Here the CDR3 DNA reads TGTGCCAGCAGCTTGATGGGGGGAGGAGAGACCCAGTACTTC. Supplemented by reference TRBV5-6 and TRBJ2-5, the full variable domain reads DAGVTQSPTHLIKTRGQQVTLRCSPKSGHDTVSWYQQALGQGPQFIFQYYEEEERQRGNFPDRFSGHQFPNYSSELNVNALLLGDSALYLCASSLMGGGETQYFGPGTRLLVL.

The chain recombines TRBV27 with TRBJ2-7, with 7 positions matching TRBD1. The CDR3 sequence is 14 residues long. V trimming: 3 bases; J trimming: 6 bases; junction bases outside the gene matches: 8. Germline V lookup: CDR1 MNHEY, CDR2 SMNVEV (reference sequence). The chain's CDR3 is CASSFRDSVTEQYF. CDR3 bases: TGTGCCAGCAGTTTCCGGGACAGCGTCACCGAGCAGTACTTC.

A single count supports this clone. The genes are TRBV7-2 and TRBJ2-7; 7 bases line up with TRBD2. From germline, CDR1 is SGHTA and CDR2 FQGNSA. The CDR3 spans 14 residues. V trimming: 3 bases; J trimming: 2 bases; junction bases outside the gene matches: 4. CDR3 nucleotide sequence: TGTGCCAGCAGCTTTGGGCTAGCGGCCTACGAGCAGTACTTC. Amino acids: CASSFGLAAYEQYF.

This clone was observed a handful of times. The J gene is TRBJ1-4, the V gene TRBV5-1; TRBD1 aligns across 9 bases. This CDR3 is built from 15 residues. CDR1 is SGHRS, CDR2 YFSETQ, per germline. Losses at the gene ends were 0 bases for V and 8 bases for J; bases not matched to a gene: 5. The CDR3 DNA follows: TGCGCCAGCAGCTTGGAGGGACAGGGCGGGGAAAAACTGTTTTTT. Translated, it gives CASSLEGQGGEKLFF.

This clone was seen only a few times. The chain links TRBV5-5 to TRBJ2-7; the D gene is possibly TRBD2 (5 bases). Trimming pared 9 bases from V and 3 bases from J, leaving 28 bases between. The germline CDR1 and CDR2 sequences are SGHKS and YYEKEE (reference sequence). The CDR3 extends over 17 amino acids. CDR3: CATHIRPPRTGNYEQYF. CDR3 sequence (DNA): TGTGCCACCCATATTCGCCCCCCCCGGACGGGGAACTACGAGCAGTACTTC.

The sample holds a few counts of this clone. CDR3 sequence (DNA): TGTGCCAGCAGTATGGGCTCGGGACTCCTGGATGAAGCTTTCTTT. Translating gives CASSMGSGLLDEAFF. The chain has TRBV27 and TRBJ1-1, with a tentative D call TRBD1 (5 bases). This CDR3 region has 15 residues. With 5 bases removed from V and 7 bases from J, the gap between germline ends came to 20 bases. Germline V CDR1 and CDR2: MNHEY, SMNVEV (reference sequence).

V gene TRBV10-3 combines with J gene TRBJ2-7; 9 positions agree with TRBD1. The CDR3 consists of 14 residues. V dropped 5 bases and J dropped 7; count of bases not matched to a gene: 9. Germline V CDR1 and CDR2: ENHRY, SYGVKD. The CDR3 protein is CAISPGTGPTEQYF. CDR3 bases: TGTGCCATCAGTCCCGGGACAGGGCCCACGGAGCAGTACTTC.

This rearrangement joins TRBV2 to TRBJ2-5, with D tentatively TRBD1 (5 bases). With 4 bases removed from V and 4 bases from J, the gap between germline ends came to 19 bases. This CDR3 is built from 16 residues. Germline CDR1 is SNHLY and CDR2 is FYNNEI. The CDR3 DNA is TGTGCCAGCAGTGTAGATAGGCAGCTTACAGGAGAGACCCAGTACTTC. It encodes CASSVDRQLTGETQYF.

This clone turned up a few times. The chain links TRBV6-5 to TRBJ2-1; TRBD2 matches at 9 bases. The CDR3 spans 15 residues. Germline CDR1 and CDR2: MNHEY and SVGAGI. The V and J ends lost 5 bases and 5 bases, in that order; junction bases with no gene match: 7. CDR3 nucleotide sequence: TGTGCCAGCAGTCTTAGCGGGAGAAGCGACAATGAGCAGTTCTTC. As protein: CASSLSGRSDNEQFF.